Listed here are 19 T cell receptor beta chains from one sample, sequenced in a study of regulatory T cells in long-lasting Graves disease. Arm-PCR of CDR3 regions and iRepertoire HTBI primers were the basis on which TCR beta libraries were built. Using its own MiXCR run on the multiplex PCR reads, TCRdb lists one record per CDR3 protein. The sample has 410,000 or so distinct CDR3 sequences, 14% to 15% seen once; the top ten hold 15% to 20%. Regarding time point: newly diagnosed GD, antithyroid drugs for less than 3 months. PBMCs provided the RNA from which the TCR library was made. These same data were also listed under a study on T cells in Graves' hyperthyroidism and ophthalmopathy.

This sample comprised peripheral blood mononuclear cells (PBMCs), obtained at new diagnosis, from a patient treated with antithyroid drugs. Receptors originate from a woman aged 25 to 45 with Graves disease.

This clonotype was counted between two and nine times. The DNA for the CDR3 is TGTGCCACCAGTGTAGCGGGAGGCCGCAATGAGCAGTTCTTC. The encoded protein is CATSVAGGRNEQFF. J is TRBJ2-1 and V is TRBV24-1, with 10 nucleotides matching TRBD2. Germline CDR1 KGHDR, CDR2 SFDVKD. The CDR3 is 14 amino acids. With V trimmed by 5 bases and J by 6 bases, 3 bases remained unmatched.

This clonotype was picked up many times. This chain connects TRBV7-2 to TRBJ1-5; TRBD1 is a possible D gene (5 bases). The ends were cut back, 3 bases at V and 7 bases at J, with 16 bases in the middle. The length of the CDR3 is 15 residues. Germline V gene lookup returns CDR1 SGHTA and CDR2 FQGNSA. The CDR3 spells CASSFSSGLGQPQHF. In DNA, the CDR3 is TGTGCCAGCAGCTTCAGTTCAGGGTTGGGCCAGCCCCAGCATTTT.

This clonotype occurred a few times. This chain connects TRBV24-1 to TRBJ1-2, with 7 bases that match TRBD1. Germline values: CDR1 KGHDR, CDR2 SFDVKD. The CDR3 is 15 residues long. After removal of 5 bases from V and 5 bases from J, the junction contained 10 bases not matched to a gene. The CDR3 DNA follows: TGTGCCACCAGTGGTGGGGACAGCGACCCATATGGCTACACCTTC. Its translation: CATSGGDSDPYGYTF.

This clonotype was observed at least ten times. The genes are TRBV2 and TRBJ2-2; D may be TRBD1 (6 bases). The CDR3 spans 14 residues. CDR1 and CDR2 (germline): SNHLY, FYNNEI. V gave up 6 bases and J gave up 2 bases, with 10 bases separating them. CDR3 loop: CASRDRYNTGELFF. In DNA form, the CDR3 reads TGTGCCAGCAGGGACAGATATAACACCGGGGAGCTGTTTTTT.

The rearrangement uses TRBV30 and TRBJ1-2; D unclear. Germline loops: CDR1 GTSNPN, CDR2 SVGIG (reference sequence). This CDR3 is 12 amino acids long. The V end was cut by 4 bases, the J end by 1 base, with 7 bases between. The CDR3 DNA reads as TGTGCCTGGACTCGGGTTAACTATGGCTACACCTTC. Translation: CAWTRVNYGYTF. Combining the CDR3 with reference TRBV30 and TRBJ1-2 gives the whole variable domain SQTIHQWPATLVQPVGSPLSLECTVEGTSNPNLYWYRQAAGRGLQLLFYSVGIGQISSEVPQNLSASRPQDRQFILSSKKLLLSDSGFYLCAWTRVNYGYTFGSGTRLTVV.

The table lists this clonotype with many counts. V and J are TRBV28 and TRBJ2-5; D is undetermined. Germline V gene sequence: CDR1 MDHEN, CDR2 SYDVKM. Trimming took off 2 bases at V and 2 bases at J, with 9 bases between the two ends. The CDR3 covers 14 residues. The CDR3 reads CASSLRDEQETQYF. The CDR3, as DNA: TGTGCCAGCAGTTTAAGAGACGAGCAAGAGACCCAGTACTTC.

This sequence joins TRBV27 and TRBJ2-7; 11 bases line up with TRBD2. Trimming removed 3 bases from V and 3 bases from J; junction bases left unmatched: 13. CDR1 and CDR2 from the germline V gene are MNHEY and SMNVEV (reference sequence). This CDR3 contains 18 residues. CDR3 sequence reads: CASSFRASGRKTNYEQYF. The CDR3 region has the DNA TGTGCCAGCAGTTTCCGGGCTAGCGGGAGGAAAACCAACTACGAGCAGTACTTC.

This clonotype was seen a handful of times. The chain links TRBV5-6 to TRBJ2-1; D unclear. V shed 0 bases and J shed 5 bases, with 9 bases lying between them. The CDR3 loop spans 14 amino acids. The germline V gene encodes CDR1 SGHDT and CDR2 YYEEEE. CDR3 residues: CASSLVEANNEQFF. The DNA for the CDR3 is TGTGCCAGCAGCTTGGTTGAGGCAAACAATGAGCAGTTCTTC.

In this sample, this clonotype turned up many times. This chain uses TRBV29-1 with TRBJ2-7, with 8 positions matching TRBD1. Germline V gives CDR1 SQVTM, CDR2 ANQGSEA. Germline trimming cut 4 bases from V and 5 bases from J; bases unmatched to any gene: 7. There are 13 residues in the CDR3. The CDR3 coding sequence is TGCAGCGTTGCGTGGCAGGGGGCGGACGAGCAGTACTTC. This translates into CSVAWQGADEQYF.

In this sample, this clonotype turned up many times. The chain combines TRBV30 with TRBJ2-1; 11 bases match TRBD1. V shed 3 bases, J shed 6 bases, and the junction held 1 base outside the gene matches. Looked up from germline, CDR1 is GTSNPN and CDR2 is SVGIG (reference sequence). This CDR3 spans 13 amino acids. This CDR3 reads CAWSGTGGNEQFF. CDR3 coding DNA: TGTGCCTGGAGCGGGACAGGGGGCAATGAGCAGTTCTTC.

This clonotype was counted at least ten times. The chain recombines TRBV29-1 with TRBJ1-1, with a possible D match to TRBD1 (5 bases). Germline values: CDR1 SQVTM, CDR2 ANQGSEA. The CDR3 is 14 residues long. V lost 5 bases and J lost 0, with 13 bases in between. The CDR3 DNA reads TGCAGCGTTAACCCTGACAGAATGAACACTGAAGCTTTCTTT. Amino acids: CSVNPDRMNTEAFF.

In regard to this clonotype: A read error may be the cause here, since a much bigger clone is one base away. The V and J genes are TRBV27 and TRBJ1-1; 9 bases map to TRBD1. The V and J ends lost 3 bases and 3 bases, in that order; junction bases with no gene match: 8. The CDR3 runs 16 residues. CDR1 and CDR2 (germline): MNHEY, SMNVEV (reference sequence). CDR3 region: CASSFSYRGRHTEAFF. The DNA of the CDR3 is TGTGCCAGCAGTTTTTCTTACAGGGGGCGACACACTGAAGCTTTCTTT.

This clonotype was detected ten times or more. DNA of the CDR3: TGTGCCAGCTCACCGGGACAGGGGGATCGTAGCACTGAAGCTTTCTTT. Its protein product is CASSPGQGDRSTEAFF. V gene TRBV18 combines with J gene TRBJ1-1; 11 bases align to TRBD1. This CDR3 comprises 16 residues. J lost 4 bases, V lost 3 bases, and 7 bases had no gene match. Germline assignment: CDR1 KGHSH and CDR2 LQKENI.

This clonotype was counted many times. This sequence joins TRBV2 and TRBJ1-1; TRBD1 aligns across 8 bases. V trimming: 5 bases; J trimming: 1 base; junction bases outside the gene matches: 9. The CDR3 sequence is 16 residues long. CDR1 and CDR2 from the germline V gene are SNHLY and FYNNEI. CDR3 sequence (DNA): TGTGCCAGCAGTCCAGGACAGGGCGGGTGGAACACTGAAGCTTTCTTT. It specifies CASSPGQGGWNTEAFF.

The rearrangement uses TRBV5-1 and TRBJ1-6; D is ambiguous. V lost 0 bases to trimming and J lost 0 bases, with 16 bases between them. Germline CDR1 is SGHRS and CDR2 is YFSETQ. This CDR3 comprises 19 residues. CDR3 bases: TGCGCCAGCAGCTTGGGTGAGCCGCGGGGTAGCTCCTATAATTCACCCCTCCACTTT. This translates into CASSLGEPRGSSYNSPLHF.

In this sample, this clonotype turned up many times. The rearrangement joins TRBV20-1 to TRBJ2-7; D possibly corresponds to TRBD1 (5 bases). Germline CDR1 DFQATT, CDR2 SNEGSKA (reference sequence). Trimming left V 3 bases short and J 2 bases short, with 14 bases between. The CDR3 is 14 amino acids. The CDR3: CSASQGGTTYEQYF. The CDR3 DNA reads TGCAGTGCTAGCCAGGGTGGAACCACCTACGAGCAGTACTTC.

In this sample, this clonotype turned up many times. The chain recombines TRBV2 with TRBJ2-7; 14 bases agree with TRBD2. CDR1 and CDR2 (germline): SNHLY, FYNNEI. The CDR3 contains 14 residues. V lost 7 bases to trimming and J lost 4 bases; unmatched junction nucleotides: 3. The CDR3 is CASMGLAGAYEQYF. CDR3 nucleotide sequence: TGTGCCAGCATGGGACTAGCGGGAGCGTACGAGCAGTACTTC.

V and J are TRBV4-1 and TRBJ2-3; TRBD1 matches at 10 bases. The ends lost 7 bases at V and 4 bases at J; junction bases unmatched: 11. Germline V CDR1 and CDR2: MGHRA, YSYEKL. The CDR3 covers 16 residues. The CDR3 protein is CASNPTTGGFSDTQYF. CDR3 coding DNA: TGCGCCAGCAACCCTACGACAGGGGGCTTTTCAGATACGCAGTATTTT.

In this sample, this clonotype turned up many times. V usage is TRBV28 and J usage is TRBJ2-5; unclear D gene. Trimming stripped 4 bases from V and 4 bases from J, with 16 bases between. Germline loops: CDR1 MDHEN, CDR2 SYDVKM. The CDR3 is made up of 15 amino acids. The CDR3 sequence: CASSSLRKELETQYF. The CDR3, as DNA: TGTGCCAGCAGTTCCTTAAGAAAGGAGCTAGAGACCCAGTACTTC.